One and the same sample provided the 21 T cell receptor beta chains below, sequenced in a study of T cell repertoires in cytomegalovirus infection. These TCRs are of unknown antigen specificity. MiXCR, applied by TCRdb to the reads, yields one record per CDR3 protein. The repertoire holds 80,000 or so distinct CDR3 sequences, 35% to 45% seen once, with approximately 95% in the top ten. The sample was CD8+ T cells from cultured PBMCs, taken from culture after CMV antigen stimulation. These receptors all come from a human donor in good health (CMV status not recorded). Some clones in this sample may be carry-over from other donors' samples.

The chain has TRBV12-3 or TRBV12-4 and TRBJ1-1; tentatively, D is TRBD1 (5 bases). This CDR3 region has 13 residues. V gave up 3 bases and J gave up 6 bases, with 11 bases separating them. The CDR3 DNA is TGTGCCAGCAGTTTCGGGGGAGGTGCTGAAGCTTTCTTT. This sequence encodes CASSFGGGAEAFF.

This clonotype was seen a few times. The CDR3 sequence is CASSLGTGLYEQYF. The CDR3 DNA is TGTGCCAGCAGCCTCGGGACAGGGCTCTACGAGCAGTACTTC. The chain has TRBV11-1 and TRBJ2-7; 9 bases are a match to TRBD1. The length of the CDR3 is 14 residues. With V trimmed by 5 bases and J by 3 bases, 5 bases remained unmatched. Germline V gene data show CDR1 as SGHAT and CDR2 as FQDESV (reference sequence).

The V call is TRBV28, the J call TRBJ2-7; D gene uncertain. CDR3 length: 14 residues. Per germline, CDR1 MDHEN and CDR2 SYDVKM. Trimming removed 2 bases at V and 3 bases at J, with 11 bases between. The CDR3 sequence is CASSLDRILYEQYF. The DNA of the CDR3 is TGTGCCAGCAGTTTAGACCGGATTCTCTACGAGCAGTACTTC.

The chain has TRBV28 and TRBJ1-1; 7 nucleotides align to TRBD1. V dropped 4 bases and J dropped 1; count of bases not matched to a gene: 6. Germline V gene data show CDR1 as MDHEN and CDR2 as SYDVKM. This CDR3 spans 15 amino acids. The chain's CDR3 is CASSWGTVRNTEAFF. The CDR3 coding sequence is TGTGCCAGCAGTTGGGGGACAGTGAGGAACACTGAAGCTTTCTTT.

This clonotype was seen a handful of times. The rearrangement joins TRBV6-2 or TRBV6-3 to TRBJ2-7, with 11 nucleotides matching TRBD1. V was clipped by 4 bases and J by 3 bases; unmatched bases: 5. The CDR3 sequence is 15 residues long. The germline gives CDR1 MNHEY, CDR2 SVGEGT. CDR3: CASSSRTGGIYEQYF. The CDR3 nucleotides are TGTGCCAGCAGTTCCCGGACAGGGGGCATCTACGAGCAGTACTTC.

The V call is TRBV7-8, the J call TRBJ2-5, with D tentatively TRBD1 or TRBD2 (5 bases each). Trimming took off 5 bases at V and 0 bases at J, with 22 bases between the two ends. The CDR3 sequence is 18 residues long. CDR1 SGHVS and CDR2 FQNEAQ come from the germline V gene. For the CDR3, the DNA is TGTGCCAGCAGCCCTTACGCGACCGGGACGGAGTACCAAGAGACCCAGTACTTC. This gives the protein CASSPYATGTEYQETQYF.

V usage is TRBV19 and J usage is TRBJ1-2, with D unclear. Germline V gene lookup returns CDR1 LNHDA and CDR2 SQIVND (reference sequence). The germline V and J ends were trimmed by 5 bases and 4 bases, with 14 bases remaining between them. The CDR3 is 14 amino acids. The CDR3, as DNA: TGTGCCAGTAGTTCGGGGTTCGTCGGCTATGGCTACACCTTC. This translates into CASSSGFVGYGYTF.

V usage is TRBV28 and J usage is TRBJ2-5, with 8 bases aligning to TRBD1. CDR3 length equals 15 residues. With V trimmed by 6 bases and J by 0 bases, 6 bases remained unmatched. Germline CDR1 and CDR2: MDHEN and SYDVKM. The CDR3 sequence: CASRETGANQETQYF. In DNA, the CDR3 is TGTGCCAGCAGGGAGACAGGGGCGAACCAAGAGACCCAGTACTTC.

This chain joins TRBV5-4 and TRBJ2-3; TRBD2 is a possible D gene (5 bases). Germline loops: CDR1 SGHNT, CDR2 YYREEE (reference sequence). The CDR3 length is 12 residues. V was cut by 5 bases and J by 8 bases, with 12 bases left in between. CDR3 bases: TGTGCCAGCAGTAGGACTGTGGGTACGCAGTATTTT. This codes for CASSRTVGTQYF.

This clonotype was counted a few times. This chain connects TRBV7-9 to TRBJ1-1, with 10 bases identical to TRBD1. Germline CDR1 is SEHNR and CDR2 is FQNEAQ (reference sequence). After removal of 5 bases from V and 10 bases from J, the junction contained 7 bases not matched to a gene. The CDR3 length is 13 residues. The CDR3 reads CASSPGQGIVAFF. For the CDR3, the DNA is TGTGCCAGCAGCCCGGGACAGGGGATTGTAGCTTTCTTT.

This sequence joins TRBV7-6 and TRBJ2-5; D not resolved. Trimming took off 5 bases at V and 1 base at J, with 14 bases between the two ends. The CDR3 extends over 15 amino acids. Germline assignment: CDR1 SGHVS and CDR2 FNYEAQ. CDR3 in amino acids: CASSHPDWSQETQYF. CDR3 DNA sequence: TGTGCCAGCAGCCATCCAGACTGGAGCCAAGAGACCCAGTACTTC.

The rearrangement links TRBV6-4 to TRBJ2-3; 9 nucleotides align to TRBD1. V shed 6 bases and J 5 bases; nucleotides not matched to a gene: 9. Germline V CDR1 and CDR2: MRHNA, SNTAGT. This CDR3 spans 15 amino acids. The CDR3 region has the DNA TGTGCCAGCAGCCGAGGGACAGGGAACAGAGATACGCAGTATTTT. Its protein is CASSRGTGNRDTQYF.

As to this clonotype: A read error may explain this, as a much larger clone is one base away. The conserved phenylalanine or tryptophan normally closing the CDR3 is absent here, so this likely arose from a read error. CDR3 region: CASSDDRLGSNQPQHC. The CDR3 bases are TGTGCCAGCAGCGACGACAGGCTAGGAAGCAATCAGCCCCAGCATTGT. The V and J genes are TRBV7-8 and TRBJ1-5, with D possibly being TRBD1 (6 bases). Germline V gene sequence: CDR1 SGHVS, CDR2 FQNEAQ. V was clipped by 5 bases and J by 1 base, with 15 bases between them. The CDR3 covers 16 residues.

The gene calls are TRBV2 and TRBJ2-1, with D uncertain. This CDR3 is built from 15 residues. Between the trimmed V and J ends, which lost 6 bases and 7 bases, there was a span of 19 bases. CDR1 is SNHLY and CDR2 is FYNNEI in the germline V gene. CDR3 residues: CASRERHTPTNEQFF. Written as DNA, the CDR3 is TGTGCCAGCAGAGAACGGCACACCCCGACGAATGAGCAGTTCTTC.

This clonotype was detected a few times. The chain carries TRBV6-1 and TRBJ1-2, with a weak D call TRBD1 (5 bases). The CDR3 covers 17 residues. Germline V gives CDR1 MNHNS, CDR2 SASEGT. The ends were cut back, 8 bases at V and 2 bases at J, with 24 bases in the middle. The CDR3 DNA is TGTGCCAGCCAAGGACCGGTCGGGCTTGGGACGAACTATGGCTACACCTTC. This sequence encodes CASQGPVGLGTNYGYTF.

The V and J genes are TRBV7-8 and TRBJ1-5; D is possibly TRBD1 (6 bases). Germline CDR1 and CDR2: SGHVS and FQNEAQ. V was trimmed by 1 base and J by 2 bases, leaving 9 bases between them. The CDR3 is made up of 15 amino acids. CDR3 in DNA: TGTGCCAGCAGCTTAGTGGCAGGGGGCAATCAGCCCCAGCATTTT. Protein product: CASSLVAGGNQPQHF. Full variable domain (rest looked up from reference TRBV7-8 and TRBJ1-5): GAGVSQSPRYKVAKRGQDVALRCDPISGHVSLFWYQQALGQGPEFLTYFQNEAQLDKSGLPSDRFFAERPEGSVSTLKIQRTQQEDSAVYLCASSLVAGGNQPQHFGDGTRLSIL.

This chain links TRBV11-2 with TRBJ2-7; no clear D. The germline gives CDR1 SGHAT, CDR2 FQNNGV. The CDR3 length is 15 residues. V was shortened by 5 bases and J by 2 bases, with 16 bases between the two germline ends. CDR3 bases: TGTGCCAGCAGCCCTGGGATCCTAACCACCTACGAGCAGTACTTC. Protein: CASSPGILTTYEQYF.

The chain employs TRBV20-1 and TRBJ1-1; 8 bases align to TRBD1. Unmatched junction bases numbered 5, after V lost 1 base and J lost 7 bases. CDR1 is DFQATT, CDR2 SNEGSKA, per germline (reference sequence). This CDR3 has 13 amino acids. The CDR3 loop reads CSARVRGLVEAFF. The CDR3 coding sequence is TGCAGTGCTAGAGTCAGGGGGCTAGTTGAAGCTTTCTTT.

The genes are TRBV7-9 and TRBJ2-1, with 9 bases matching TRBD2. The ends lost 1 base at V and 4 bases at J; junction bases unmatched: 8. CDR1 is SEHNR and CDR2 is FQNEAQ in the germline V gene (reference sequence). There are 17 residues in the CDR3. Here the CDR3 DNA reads TGTGCCAGCAGCTTAGGTCCAGCGGGGGGCTCATACAATGAGCAGTTCTTC. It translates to CASSLGPAGGSYNEQFF.

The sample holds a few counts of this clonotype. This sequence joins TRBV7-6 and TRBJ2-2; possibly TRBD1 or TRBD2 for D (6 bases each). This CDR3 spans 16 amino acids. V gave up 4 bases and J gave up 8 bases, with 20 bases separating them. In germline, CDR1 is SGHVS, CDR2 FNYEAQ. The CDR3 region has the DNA TGTGCCAGCAGCTCCCCCGGGGGCCTAGGTTTGGGGGAGCTGTTTTTT. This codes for CASSSPGGLGLGELFF.

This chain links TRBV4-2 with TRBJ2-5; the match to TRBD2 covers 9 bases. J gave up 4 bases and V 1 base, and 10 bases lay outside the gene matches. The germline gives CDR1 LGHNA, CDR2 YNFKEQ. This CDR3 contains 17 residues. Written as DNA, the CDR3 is TGTGCCAGCAGCCAAGCGGTCCAAGGAGCGGGGGGAGAGACCCAGTACTTC. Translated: CASSQAVQGAGGETQYF.